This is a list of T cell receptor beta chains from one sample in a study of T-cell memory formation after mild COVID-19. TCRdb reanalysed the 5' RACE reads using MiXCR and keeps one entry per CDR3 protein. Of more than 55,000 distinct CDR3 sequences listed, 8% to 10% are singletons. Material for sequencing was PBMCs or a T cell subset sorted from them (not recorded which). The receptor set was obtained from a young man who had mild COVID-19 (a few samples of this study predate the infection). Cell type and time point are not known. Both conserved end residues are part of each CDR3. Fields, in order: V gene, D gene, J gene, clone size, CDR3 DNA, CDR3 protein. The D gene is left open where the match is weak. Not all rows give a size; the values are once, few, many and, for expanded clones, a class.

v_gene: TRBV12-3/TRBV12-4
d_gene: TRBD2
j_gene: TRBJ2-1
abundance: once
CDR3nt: TGTGCCAGCGGGGAGCCGGGACTAGGGTACAATGAGCAGTTCTTC
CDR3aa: CASGEPGLGYNEQFF

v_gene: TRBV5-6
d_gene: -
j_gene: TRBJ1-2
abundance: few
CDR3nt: TGTGCCAGCAGCTTCCTGTATGGCTACACCTTC
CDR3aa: CASSFLYGYTF

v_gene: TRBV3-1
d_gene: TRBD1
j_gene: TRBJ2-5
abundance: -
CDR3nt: TGTGCCAGCGGCCAGTCGGACAGGGCACAGTACTTC
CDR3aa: CASGQSDRAQYF

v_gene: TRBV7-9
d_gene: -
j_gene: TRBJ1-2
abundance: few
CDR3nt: TGTGCCAGCAGCCGACGGGAGGGAGGCTATGGCTACACCTTC
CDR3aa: CASSRREGGYGYTF

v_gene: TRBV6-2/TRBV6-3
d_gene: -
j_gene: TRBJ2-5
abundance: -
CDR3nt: TGTGCCAGCAGTCGCGGGACGAACCAAGAGACCCAGTACTTC
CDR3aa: CASSRGTNQETQYF

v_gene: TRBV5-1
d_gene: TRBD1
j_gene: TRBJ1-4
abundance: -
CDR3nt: TGCGCCAGCAGCGATACACAGGGGGCAGGAGAAAAACTGTTTTTT
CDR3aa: CASSDTQGAGEKLFF

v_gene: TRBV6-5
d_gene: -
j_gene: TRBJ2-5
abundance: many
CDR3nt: TGTGCCAGCAGTGGTTCGTCGGAGACCCAGTACTTC
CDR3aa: CASSGSSETQYF

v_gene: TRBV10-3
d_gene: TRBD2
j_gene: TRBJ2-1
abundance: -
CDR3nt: TGTGCCATCAGCCTGTCGACTAGCGGGGGGGCCACGAATGAGCAGTTCTTC
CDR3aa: CAISLSTSGGATNEQFF

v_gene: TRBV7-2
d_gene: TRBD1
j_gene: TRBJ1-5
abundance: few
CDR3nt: TGTGCCAGCAGCTTACCAACGACAGGGGGCTTGGGGCAGCCCCAGCATTTT
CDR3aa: CASSLPTTGGLGQPQHF

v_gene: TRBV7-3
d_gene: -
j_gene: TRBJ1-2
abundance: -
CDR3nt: TGTGCCAGCAGCTTGTACGGGACGGGCGATGGCTACACCTTC
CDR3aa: CASSLYGTGDGYTF

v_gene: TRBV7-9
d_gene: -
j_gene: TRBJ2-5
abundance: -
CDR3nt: TGTGCCAGCAGCTTTCGGGTTCTTTGGAGGGGCGAAAACCAAGAGACCCAGTACTTC
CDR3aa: CASSFRVLWRGENQETQYF

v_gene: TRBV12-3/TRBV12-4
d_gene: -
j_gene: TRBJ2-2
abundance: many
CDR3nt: TGTGCCACCAGCAGAGAAACCGGGGAGCTGTTTTTT
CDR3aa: CATSRETGELFF

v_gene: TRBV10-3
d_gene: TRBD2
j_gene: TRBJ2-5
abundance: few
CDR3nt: TGTGCCATCAGTGAGTCTCTAGCGGGGCAAGAGACCCAGTACTTC
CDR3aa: CAISESLAGQETQYF

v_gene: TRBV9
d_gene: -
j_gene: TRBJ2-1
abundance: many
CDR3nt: TGTGCCAGCAGCGACTTACGCACAGGGTCGGTGGGTGAGCAGTTCTTC
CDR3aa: CASSDLRTGSVGEQFF